The 13 T cell receptor beta chains presented below share a single source sample, sequenced in a study of blood T cell repertoires in COVID-19. The repertoire was sequenced with immunoSEQ multiplex PCR; TCRdb's copy has only in-frame clones and lacks some. The sample has some 150,000 clones, under 85% seen once; the top ten hold 0.63%. Sample: peripheral blood. These receptors all come from a man between 60 and 70 years old with COVID-19, enrolled during active disease.

The rearrangement links TRBV6-2 or TRBV6-3 to TRBJ1-1; TRBD1 agrees at 8 bases. Germline values: CDR1 MNHEY, CDR2 SVGEGT. CDR3 size: 12 residues. The V gene end was trimmed by 6 bases and the J gene end by 6 bases; junction bases not matched to a gene: 3. The CDR3 sequence: CASSDRGSEAFF. For the CDR3, the DNA is TGTGCCAGCAGCGACAGGGGATCTGAAGCTTTCTTT.

The chain employs TRBV6-2 or TRBV6-3 and TRBJ2-3; 10 nucleotides align to TRBD2. There are 16 residues in the CDR3. With V trimmed by 2 bases and J by 5 bases, 7 bases remained unmatched. The germline V gene encodes CDR1 MNHEY and CDR2 SVGEGT. The CDR3 bases are TGTGCCAGCAGTTACCGGGATAGCGGGAGGCGAGATACGCAGTATTTT. This translates into CASSYRDSGRRDTQYF.

V and J are TRBV5-1 and TRBJ1-2, with D hard to call. V lost 3 bases and J lost 1, with 16 bases in between. This CDR3 has 16 amino acids. Germline V gene data show CDR1 as SGHRS and CDR2 as YFSETQ. CDR3 loop: CASSSTLDTFNYGYTF. The CDR3, as DNA: TGCGCCAGCAGCTCGACGCTCGACACCTTTAACTATGGCTACACCTTC.

V is TRBV2 and J is TRBJ1-5; tentative D call: TRBD1 (6 bases). The germline gives CDR1 SNHLY, CDR2 FYNNEI. Trimming removed 5 bases from V and 5 bases from J, with 16 bases in between. The CDR3 contains 15 residues. The chain's CDR3 is CASSQVATGYQPQHF. The CDR3 DNA is TGTGCCAGCAGTCAAGTTGCGACAGGATATCAGCCCCAGCATTTT.

V gene TRBV3-1 (or the pseudogene TRBV3-2) combines with J gene TRBJ1-5, with D perhaps TRBD1 (5 bases). V was trimmed by 1 base and J by 2 bases, leaving 12 bases between them. The germline V gene has CDR1 LGHDT and CDR2 YNNKEL (reference sequence). This CDR3 comprises 16 residues. The CDR3 bases are TGTGCCAGCAGCCAAGGACAGATAGGGGGCAATCAGCCCCAGCATTTT. Encoded protein: CASSQGQIGGNQPQHF.

This clone was seen a handful of times. The chain is built from TRBV28 and TRBJ1-5; no clear D. Germline CDR1 reads MDHEN; CDR2 reads SYDVKM. Trimming pared 5 bases from V and 7 bases from J, leaving 6 bases between. This CDR3 region has 11 residues. CDR3 in amino acids: CASSPGQPQHF. The CDR3 DNA reads as TGTGCCAGCAGTCCGGGACAGCCCCAGCATTTT.

The chain recombines TRBV4-2 with TRBJ2-7; a possible D gene is TRBD2 (6 bases). The CDR3 runs to 16 residues. The germline V and J ends were trimmed by 0 bases and 0 bases, with 12 bases remaining between them. The germline V gene encodes CDR1 LGHNA and CDR2 YNFKEQ. This CDR3 reads CASSQDLSGFSYEQYF. CDR3 in DNA: TGTGCCAGCAGCCAAGATTTAAGCGGGTTCTCCTACGAGCAGTACTTC.

The count of this clone is one. This chain uses TRBV5-1 with TRBJ1-2; D possibly corresponds to TRBD1 (6 bases). Germline V CDR1 and CDR2: SGHRS, YFSETQ. Trimming took off 2 bases at V and 2 bases at J, with 10 bases between the two ends. The CDR3 runs to 14 residues. CDR3 DNA sequence: TGCGCCAGCAGCTTCGGGGACATAAACTATGGCTACACCTTC. Amino acids: CASSFGDINYGYTF.

CDR3 loop: CASETGSWGEETQYF. The CDR3 DNA is TGTGCCAGCGAAACAGGGAGTTGGGGAGAAGAGACCCAGTACTTC. The chain recombines TRBV2 with TRBJ2-5; the D gene is possibly TRBD1 (6 bases). Trimming pared 8 bases from V and 3 bases from J, leaving 19 bases between. The CDR3 has 15 residues. CDR1 SNHLY and CDR2 FYNNEI come from the germline V gene.

V gene TRBV7-9 combines with J gene TRBJ1-2, with TRBD1 as a possible D gene (5 bases). Germline lookup yields CDR1 SEHNR and CDR2 FQNEAQ (reference sequence). The CDR3 length is 14 residues. The V gene lost 5 bases and the J gene lost 7 bases, with 17 bases spanning the gap. The CDR3 region is CASSPDQGPFGYTF. CDR3 bases: TGTGCCAGCAGCCCAGACCAGGGCCCTTTTGGCTACACCTTC.

CDR3 coding DNA: TGTGCCAGCAGTTCGGGGACAGGGGGTGGCTACACCTTC. Its protein is CASSSGTGGGYTF. J is TRBJ1-2 and V is TRBV12-3 or TRBV12-4; 11 bases map to TRBD1. The CDR3 has 13 residues. With V trimmed by 4 bases and J by 7 bases, 2 bases remained unmatched.

This chain connects TRBV19 to TRBJ2-2; 12 bases match TRBD2. Germline CDR1 is LNHDA and CDR2 is SQIVND (reference sequence). V was pared by 3 bases and J by 3 bases, with 11 bases of the junction left unmatched. There are 19 residues in the CDR3. CDR3 loop: CASSIQSSGRGEDTGELFF. The CDR3 DNA reads as TGTGCCAGTAGTATCCAATCTAGCGGGAGGGGAGAAGACACCGGGGAGCTGTTTTTT.

J is TRBJ1-1 and V is TRBV7-2, with D possibly being TRBD1 (5 bases). The CDR3 has 15 residues. CDR1 and CDR2 (germline): SGHTA, FQGNSA. The V gene lost 5 bases and the J gene lost 1 base, with 14 bases spanning the gap. CDR3 bases: TGTGCCAGCAGCACATCCGGGACTTCGAACACTGAAGCTTTCTTT. Its translation: CASSTSGTSNTEAFF.